The present entry profiles one T cell receptor (beta chain) with its context. This entry comes from a study of T cell responses to AZD1222 COVID-19 vaccine. The CDR3 length is 14 residues. V was clipped by 4 bases and J by 9 bases; unmatched bases: 7. From germline, CDR1 is SGHRS and CDR2 YFSETQ. Using immunoSEQ multiplex PCR, the repertoire was profiled, and TCRdb retains in-frame clones only, with some absent. The sample has roughly 100,000 clones, approximately 87% seen once. The clonotype was recovered from an adult who received the AZD1222 COVID-19 vaccine. Specimen: peripheral blood, collected 28 days after the second AZD1222 dose. The chain joins TRBV5-1 to TRBJ1-6; 7 positions match TRBD1. The CDR3 DNA reads TGCGCCAGCAGCCCGCGGGAGGGGGCTTCACCCCTCCACTTT. Translation gives CASSPREGASPLHF.